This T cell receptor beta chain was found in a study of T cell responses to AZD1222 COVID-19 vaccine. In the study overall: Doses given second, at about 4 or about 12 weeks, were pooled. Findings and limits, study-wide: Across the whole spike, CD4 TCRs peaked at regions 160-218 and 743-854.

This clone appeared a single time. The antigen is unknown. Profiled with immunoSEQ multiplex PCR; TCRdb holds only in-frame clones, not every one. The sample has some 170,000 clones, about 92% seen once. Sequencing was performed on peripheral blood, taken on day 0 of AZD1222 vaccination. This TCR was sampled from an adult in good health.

The CDR3 region has the DNA TGTGCCAGCAGAAAAGGACACCTGAACACTGAAGCTTTCTTT. Protein: CASRKGHLNTEAFF. This chain links TRBV5-6 with TRBJ1-1, with a weak D call TRBD1 (5 bases). Germline values: CDR1 SGHDT, CDR2 YYEEEE. This CDR3 is 14 amino acids long. V dropped 5 bases and J dropped 0 bases, with 11 bases sitting between them.